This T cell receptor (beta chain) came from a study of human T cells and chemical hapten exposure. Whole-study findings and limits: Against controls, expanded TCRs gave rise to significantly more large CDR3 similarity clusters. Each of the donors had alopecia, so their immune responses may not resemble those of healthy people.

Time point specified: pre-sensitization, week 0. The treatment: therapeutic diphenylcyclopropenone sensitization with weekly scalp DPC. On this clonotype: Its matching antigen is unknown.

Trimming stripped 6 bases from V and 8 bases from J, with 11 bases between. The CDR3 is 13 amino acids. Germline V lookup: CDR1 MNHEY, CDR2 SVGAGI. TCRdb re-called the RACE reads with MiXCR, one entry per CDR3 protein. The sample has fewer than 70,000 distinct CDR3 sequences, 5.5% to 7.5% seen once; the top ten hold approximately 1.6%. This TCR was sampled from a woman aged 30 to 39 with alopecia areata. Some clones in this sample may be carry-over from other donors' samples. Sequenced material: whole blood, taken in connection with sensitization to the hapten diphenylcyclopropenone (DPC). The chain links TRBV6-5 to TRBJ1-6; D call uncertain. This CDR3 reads CASSRLTDSPLHF. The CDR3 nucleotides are TGTGCCAGCAGCCGACTGACCGATTCACCCCTCCACTTT.